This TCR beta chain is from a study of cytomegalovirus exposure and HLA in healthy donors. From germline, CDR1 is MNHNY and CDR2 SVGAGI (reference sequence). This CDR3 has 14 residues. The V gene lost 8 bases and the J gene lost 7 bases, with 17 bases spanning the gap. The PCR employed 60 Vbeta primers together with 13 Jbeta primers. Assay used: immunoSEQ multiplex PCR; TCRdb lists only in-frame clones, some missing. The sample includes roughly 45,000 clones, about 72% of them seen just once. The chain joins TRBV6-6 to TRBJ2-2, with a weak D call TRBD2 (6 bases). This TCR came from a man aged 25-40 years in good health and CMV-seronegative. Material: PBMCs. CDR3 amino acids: CASRLGLTIGELFF. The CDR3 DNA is TGTGCCAGCCGTCTCGGACTAACGATCGGGGAGCTGTTTTTT.